The entry that follows covers one T cell receptor (beta chain) sequence. A read error may account for a junction end that differs from germline. Other DNA sequences of this sample code for an identical CDR3. Looked up from germline, CDR1 is ENHRY and CDR2 is SYGVKD. The CDR3 consists of 18 residues. The data originate from a study of multiple sclerosis patients with progressive multifocal leukoencephalopathy. Measured with immunoSEQ multiplex PCR; TCRdb has only the in-frame clones, and not every one. The data hold 30,000 or so clones, with around nine tenths observed a single time. Specified time point: before natalizumab initiation.

The sequenced sample was PBMCs. This receptor was obtained from a human donor with multiple sclerosis. V and J are TRBV10-3 and TRBJ2-7; TRBD1 matches at 12 bases. CDR3 in amino acids: CAISEWGQGASSPNEQYF. The DNA of the CDR3 is TGTGCCATCAGCGAGTGGGGACAGGGGGCGAGCTCTCCCAACGAGCAGTACTTC.